Presented here are 25 T cell receptor beta chains from one specimen sequenced in a study of T cells in Graves' hyperthyroidism and ophthalmopathy. TCR beta CDR3 regions were amplified from RNA. HTBI primers were used for first-round RT-PCR of the TCR CDR3. One entry per CDR3 protein, called by TCRdb with MiXCR from the multiplex PCR reads. The table includes hundreds of thousands of distinct CDR3 sequences, about 14% detected once. The sample consisted of blood. The origin of the receptors is a woman between 50 and 59 years old with Graves' ophthalmopathy.

This clonotype was recorded a few times. The chain couples TRBV5-5 to TRBJ2-1; 8 bases are a match to TRBD1. The V gene end was trimmed by 1 base and the J gene end by 6 bases; junction bases not matched to a gene: 3. Germline V CDR1 and CDR2: SGHKS, YYEKEE (reference sequence). This CDR3 is built from 14 residues. The CDR3 is CASSLLGQGNEQFF. CDR3 nucleotide sequence: TGTGCCAGCAGCTTGTTAGGACAGGGCAATGAGCAGTTCTTC.

This clonotype was seen a handful of times. The chain is built from TRBV30 and TRBJ2-2, with TRBD2 matching 15 bases. This CDR3 contains 21 residues. Germline CDR1 is GTSNPN and CDR2 is SVGIG (reference sequence). V shed 2 bases and J 7 bases; nucleotides not matched to a gene: 20. CDR3 residues: CAWSTFKPGLAGGSGLGELFF. The CDR3 DNA reads TGTGCCTGGAGTACATTCAAACCGGGACTAGCGGGAGGAAGCGGGCTCGGGGAGCTGTTTTTT.

The chain combines TRBV4-1 with TRBJ2-3; no firm D call. The germline V gene encodes CDR1 MGHRA and CDR2 YSYEKL. Trimming removed 8 bases at V and 0 bases at J, with 15 bases between. CDR3 length equals 15 residues. The CDR3 DNA sequence: TGCGCCAGCTCTCTAGTACATTCTAGCACAGATACGCAGTATTTT. This codes for CASSLVHSSTDTQYF.

At least ten counts were recorded for this clonotype. The rearrangement uses TRBV7-2 and TRBJ2-7; 9 nucleotides line up with TRBD2. This CDR3 is built from 15 residues. The germline gives CDR1 SGHTA, CDR2 FQGNSA. V gave up 5 bases and J gave up 5 bases; unmatched junction bases: 10. This CDR3 is CASSPQAGGVDEQYF. CDR3 sequence (DNA): TGTGCCAGCAGCCCCCAAGCGGGAGGCGTTGACGAGCAGTACTTC.

This chain joins TRBV29-1 and TRBJ2-1, with no clear D. This CDR3 contains 15 residues. The germline CDR1 and CDR2 sequences are SQVTM and ANQGSEA. With 8 bases removed from V and 0 bases from J, the gap between germline ends came to 17 bases. The CDR3 sequence is CSTGGGVSSYNEQFF. The CDR3 DNA follows: TGCAGCACTGGCGGTGGGGTTAGCTCCTACAATGAGCAGTTCTTC.

In its sample, this clonotype was seen many times. The chain joins TRBV7-2 to TRBJ1-1; a weak D match, TRBD1 (5 bases). The germline CDR1 and CDR2 sequences are SGHTA and FQGNSA. The CDR3 loop spans 13 amino acids. V shed 3 bases and J shed 2 bases, with 7 bases lying between them. The CDR3 bases are TGTGCCAGCAGCTTCGACAGTAACACTGAAGCTTTCTTT. This gives the protein CASSFDSNTEAFF.

CDR3 in DNA: TGTGCCAGCAGCGTAGGTGGGGGAGTCGGGGCCAACGTCCTGACTTTC. It encodes CASSVGGGVGANVLTF. J is TRBJ2-6 and V is TRBV9; TRBD1 or TRBD2 may be the D gene (5 bases each). The germline gives CDR1 SGDLS, CDR2 YYNGEE. This CDR3 has 16 residues. V was shortened by 0 bases and J by 4 bases, with 11 bases between the two germline ends.

The genes are TRBV19 and TRBJ1-1; D is unresolved. CDR3 size: 14 residues. Per germline, CDR1 LNHDA and CDR2 SQIVND (reference sequence). The V end was cut by 8 bases, the J end by 3 bases, with 16 bases between. The DNA of the CDR3 is TGTGCCAGTGGAAGAGTTTTACTGGACACTGAAGCTTTCTTT. Translation gives CASGRVLLDTEAFF.

For the CDR3, the DNA is TGTGCCAGCAGTTTCAAGGCGGGGAACACCGGGGAGCTGTTTTTT. It translates to CASSFKAGNTGELFF. The chain couples TRBV12-3 or TRBV12-4 to TRBJ2-2, with D maybe TRBD2 (5 bases). There are 15 residues in the CDR3. V lost 3 bases to trimming and J lost 1 base, with 9 bases between them.

This clonotype turned up a few times. The V and J genes are TRBV6-2 or TRBV6-3 and TRBJ2-1; TRBD1 matches 10 bases. The V gene end was trimmed by 7 bases and the J gene end by 7 bases; junction bases not matched to a gene: 10. Germline assignment: CDR1 MNHEY and CDR2 SVGEGT. CDR3 size: 15 residues. The CDR3 loop reads CASIPFGTGVNEQFF. The CDR3 nucleotides are TGTGCCAGCATTCCCTTCGGGACAGGGGTGAATGAGCAGTTCTTC.

There are many counts of this clonotype. J is TRBJ1-3 and V is TRBV3-1; maybe TRBD1 (5 bases). The CDR3 consists of 17 residues. Germline V gene data show CDR1 as LGHDT and CDR2 as YNNKEL (reference sequence). V was cut by 3 bases and J by 1 base, with 16 bases left in between. The CDR3 is CASSQALPGRSGNTIYF. The CDR3 nucleotides read TGTGCCAGCAGCCAGGCACTTCCGGGACGGTCTGGAAACACCATATATTTT. Supplemented by reference TRBV3-1 and TRBJ1-3, the full variable domain reads DTAVSQTPKYLVTQMGNDKSIKCEQNLGHDTMYWYKQDSKKFLKIMFSYNNKELIINETVPNRFSPKSPDKAHLNLHINSLELGDSAVYFCASSQALPGRSGNTIYFGEGSWLTVV.

The chain combines TRBV20-1 with TRBJ2-7; the D gene is possibly TRBD2 (7 bases). Germline lookup yields CDR1 DFQATT and CDR2 SNEGSKA (reference sequence). This CDR3 is built from 14 residues. V was trimmed by 0 bases and J by 3 bases, leaving 12 bases between them. The DNA of the CDR3 is TGCAGTGCTAGAGATAGGGGGGGACTCTACGAGCAGTACTTC. Amino acid sequence: CSARDRGGLYEQYF.

This clonotype turned up a few times. V is TRBV6-1 and J is TRBJ1-1, with D maybe TRBD1 (5 bases). V shed 7 bases and J shed 1 base, with 13 bases lying between them. This CDR3 is built from 14 residues. Germline loops: CDR1 MNHNS, CDR2 SASEGT. The CDR3 region is CASTPGTGNTEAFF. The CDR3 coding sequence is TGTGCCAGCACCCCCGGGACGGGGAACACTGAAGCTTTCTTT.

The chain couples TRBV7-2 to TRBJ2-3; 13 bases agree with TRBD2. The CDR3 consists of 18 residues. Germline-derived CDR1 and CDR2 are SGHTA and FQGNSA. After removal of 2 bases from V and 2 bases from J, the junction contained 7 bases not matched to a gene. Here the CDR3 reads CASSLWTSGSGNTDTQYF. The CDR3 nucleotides read TGTGCCAGCAGCTTATGGACTAGCGGGAGTGGGAACACAGATACGCAGTATTTT.

In this sample, this clonotype turned up many times. The chain combines TRBV28 with TRBJ2-3; 9 bases match TRBD2. This CDR3 has 20 amino acids. Germline CDR1 is MDHEN and CDR2 is SYDVKM. With V trimmed by 6 bases and J by 1 base, 20 bases remained unmatched. As DNA, the CDR3 is TGTGCCAGCAGAATCCCCACCCCTAGCGGGATATCCCCTGGCACAGATACGCAGTATTTT. This encodes CASRIPTPSGISPGTDTQYF.

This clonotype was picked up many times. The chain employs TRBV18 and TRBJ2-7; D may be TRBD2 (6 bases). From germline, CDR1 is KGHSH and CDR2 LQKENI. The V end lost 0 bases, the J end lost 6 bases, and 12 bases lay between the germline ends. This CDR3 comprises 14 residues. The CDR3 spells CASSPPGRDSEQYF. Written as DNA, the CDR3 is TGTGCCAGCTCACCACCGGGTAGGGACTCCGAGCAGTACTTC.

This clonotype turned up a few times. Here the CDR3 reads CASSPAFGTSSSYEQYF. The CDR3 bases are TGTGCCAGCAGCCCGGCCTTCGGGACTTCAAGCTCCTACGAGCAGTACTTC. This sequence joins TRBV27 and TRBJ2-7; D may be TRBD2 (6 bases). Germline V gene data show CDR1 as MNHEY and CDR2 as SMNVEV (reference sequence). The CDR3 is 17 amino acids. V was pared by 6 bases and J by 0 bases, with 21 bases between.

This clonotype was seen a few times. V usage is TRBV27 and J usage is TRBJ2-3; tentatively, D is TRBD2 (7 bases). This CDR3 is built from 17 residues. Trimming stripped 6 bases from V and 2 bases from J, with 21 bases between. Germline CDR1 MNHEY, CDR2 SMNVEV (reference sequence). The CDR3: CASSVEGRGGYTDTQYF. In DNA form, the CDR3 reads TGTGCCAGCAGCGTAGAAGGGAGGGGGGGTTACACAGATACGCAGTATTTT.

This clonotype was observed a handful of times. The chain couples TRBV6-1 to TRBJ2-7; 9 bases fit TRBD2. Germline lookup yields CDR1 MNHNS and CDR2 SASEGT. J gave up 3 bases and V 6 bases, and 15 bases lay outside the gene matches. This CDR3 region has 17 residues. The CDR3 region is CASRPTQKSGRNYEQYF. CDR3 DNA sequence: TGTGCCAGCAGGCCGACCCAGAAAAGCGGGAGGAACTACGAGCAGTACTTC.

This clonotype was recorded at least ten times. CDR3 coding DNA: TGTGCCAGCAGCTTACGACTAGTGGATCGCAATGAGCAGTTCTTC. Protein product: CASSLRLVDRNEQFF. The chain carries TRBV7-2 and TRBJ2-1, with D maybe TRBD2 (6 bases). Trimming cost V 2 bases and J 6 bases, with 14 bases left between them. This CDR3 is built from 15 residues. Germline CDR1 reads SGHTA; CDR2 reads FQGNSA.

The chain carries TRBV19 and TRBJ2-1, with TRBD2 identical over 11 bases. J was trimmed by 8 bases and V by 0 bases; bases with no gene match: 9. Germline values: CDR1 LNHDA, CDR2 SQIVND (reference sequence). The CDR3 loop spans 17 amino acids. DNA for the CDR3: TGTGCCAGTAGTATAGATCGGACTAGCGGGTCAGTAGATGAGCAGTTCTTC. Protein sequence: CASSIDRTSGSVDEQFF.

This clonotype came up many times. The rearrangement joins TRBV25-1 to TRBJ1-2; 7 bases are shared with TRBD1. Germline V gene lookup returns CDR1 MGHDK and CDR2 SYGVNS. The CDR3 runs to 15 residues. Trimming removed 3 bases from V and 9 bases from J; junction bases left unmatched: 13. The DNA of the CDR3 is TGTGCCAGCAGTGACCACGACAGGGACCGAGGGAGCTACACCTTC. Protein: CASSDHDRDRGSYTF.

This clonotype was counted at least ten times. The chain links TRBV7-2 to TRBJ2-2; 8 bases are shared with TRBD2. This CDR3 has 18 amino acids. V shed 5 bases and J 0 bases; nucleotides not matched to a gene: 11. Germline-derived CDR1 and CDR2 are SGHTA and FQGNSA. CDR3 region: CASSNRKRGYPNTGELFF. CDR3 coding DNA: TGTGCCAGCAGCAACCGAAAGCGGGGGTATCCGAACACCGGGGAGCTGTTTTTT.

The rearrangement links TRBV7-8 to TRBJ2-5; 9 bases fit TRBD2. Germline CDR1 is SGHVS and CDR2 is FQNEAQ. V shed 3 bases and J 1 base; nucleotides not matched to a gene: 6. This CDR3 comprises 16 residues. The CDR3 coding sequence is TGTGCCAGCAGCTTTCGCCTAGCGGGATTCCAAGAGACCCAGTACTTC. This gives the protein CASSFRLAGFQETQYF.

This clonotype came up many times. The rearrangement links TRBV30 to TRBJ2-7; 10 positions match TRBD1. J gave up 5 bases and V 3 bases, and 13 bases lay outside the gene matches. This CDR3 is 16 amino acids long. Germline V gene data show CDR1 as GTSNPN and CDR2 as SVGIG (reference sequence). CDR3 residues: CAWRGTGVLTGNEQYF. The DNA of the CDR3 is TGTGCCTGGAGAGGGACAGGGGTTCTCACGGGTAACGAGCAGTACTTC. Drawing the rest from reference TRBV30 and TRBJ2-7, the complete variable domain is SQTIHQWPATLVQPVGSPLSLECTVEGTSNPNLYWYRQAAGRGLQLLFYSVGIGQISSEVPQNLSASRPQDRQFILSSKKLLLSDSGFYLCAWRGTGVLTGNEQYFGPGTRLTVT.